This T cell receptor beta chain comes out of a study of T cells in localized non-small cell lung cancer. Study-level findings and limits: Sequencing covered just one tumor region, so heterogeneity cannot be ruled out. Adjacent lung was found to contain a median approximately 52 of the top 100 tumor clones.

About this clone itself: Its antigen is currently unknown.

The CDR3 is 14 amino acids. The germline gives CDR1 SGHRS, CDR2 YFSETQ. V lost 0 bases and J lost 7, with 14 bases in between. Some clones are missing from TCRdb's copy, which holds only in-frame ones; the method was immunoSEQ multiplex PCR. The sample records approximately 140,000 clones, 89% being singletons. The sample was peripheral blood, taken before any cancer treatment. The gene calls are TRBV5-1 and TRBJ2-7; TRBD2 is a possible D gene (7 bases). This receptor was identified in a female donor at least 60 years old with stage I lung adenocarcinoma. The CDR3 spells CASSLVRGGGEQYF. The DNA for the CDR3 is TGCGCCAGCAGCTTGGTAAGGGGGGGAGGAGAGCAGTACTTC.